One sample yielded the 32 T cell receptor beta chains listed below, sequenced in a study of CD8 T cells in Susac syndrome (dated by TCRdb to about 2019). The library relied on the immunoSEQ multiplex PCR assay. RNA was extracted using the RNeasy kit, and roughly 0.5 to 1 microgram was reverse transcribed with random hexamers. TCRdb itself trimmed the public reads at Q25 with fastp, ran MiXCR and retained productive beta chains. For every CDR3 protein sequence, its rows merge into one entry that carries the most common genes and DNA. The sample table holds around 190,000 distinct CDR3 sequences, of which roughly 95% were seen once. The ten largest clones capture roughly 0.16% of the sample. Material: CD8+ T cells from PBMCs. The receptors come from a human donor with multiple sclerosis.

V gene TRBV20-1 combines with J gene TRBJ1-3; no clear D gene. V lost 0 bases, J lost 0 bases, and 9 bases lay in between. This CDR3 spans 15 amino acids. Looked up from germline, CDR1 is DFQATT and CDR2 is SNEGSKA (reference sequence). The CDR3 protein is CSARDFKSSGNTIYF. The CDR3 coding sequence is TGCAGTGCTAGAGATTTCAAGAGCTCTGGAAACACCATATATTTT.

The chain carries TRBV7-9 and TRBJ1-2; no firm D call. CDR3 length equals 11 residues. Germline-derived CDR1 and CDR2 are SEHNR and FQNEAQ (reference sequence). V shed 10 bases and J shed 4 bases, with 10 bases lying between them. CDR3 coding DNA: TGTGCCATCCGGGCCCTCTATGGCTACACCTTC. This gives the protein CAIRALYGYTF.

The chain links TRBV29-1 to TRBJ2-7; D is possibly TRBD2 (8 bases). V gave up 5 bases and J gave up 1 base, with 18 bases separating them. In germline, CDR1 is SQVTM, CDR2 ANQGSEA. This CDR3 has 15 residues. In DNA form, the CDR3 reads TGCAGCGTTCGGGGGGGACAGTATCGATCCTACGAGCAGTACTTC. Its translation: CSVRGGQYRSYEQYF.

The chain recombines TRBV5-1 with TRBJ2-7, with a tentative D call TRBD1 (6 bases). Germline assignment: CDR1 SGHRS and CDR2 YFSETQ. V was pared by 5 bases and J by 0 bases, with 12 bases between. The CDR3 covers 14 residues. The CDR3 bases are TGCGCCAGCAGTCAGGTGGGGGCCTCCTACGAGCAGTACTTC. This gives the protein CASSQVGASYEQYF.

This chain uses TRBV27 with TRBJ2-7; TRBD1 is a possible D gene (6 bases). CDR3 size: 16 residues. Germline lookup yields CDR1 MNHEY and CDR2 SMNVEV (reference sequence). The V gene lost 4 bases and the J gene lost 1 base, with 17 bases spanning the gap. CDR3 region: CASSSHPTGSSYEQYF. The CDR3 coding sequence is TGTGCCAGCAGTTCCCACCCGACAGGCTCTTCCTACGAGCAGTACTTC.

V is TRBV18 and J is TRBJ2-7; TRBD1 matches 9 bases. The CDR3 sequence is 15 residues long. CDR1 and CDR2 from the germline V gene are KGHSH and LQKENI. Germline trimming cut 2 bases from V and 6 bases from J; bases unmatched to any gene: 8. The CDR3 loop is CASSPVGGQGPEQYF. The CDR3 DNA sequence: TGTGCCAGCTCACCAGTAGGCGGACAGGGGCCCGAGCAGTACTTC. The entire variable domain, with the rest obtained from reference TRBV18 and TRBJ2-7, is as follows: NAGVMQNPRHLVRRRGQEARLRCSPMKGHSHVYWYRQLPEEGLKFMVYLQKENIIDESGMPKERFSAEFPKEGPSILRIQQVVRGDSAAYFCASSPVGGQGPEQYFGPGTRLTVT.

The V call is TRBV28, the J call TRBJ2-1; D might be TRBD2 (6 bases). The germline CDR1 and CDR2 sequences are MDHEN and SYDVKM. The CDR3 spans 14 residues. V was trimmed by 3 bases and J by 10 bases, leaving 16 bases between them. The CDR3 protein is CASSLGLAPLEQFF. For the CDR3, the DNA is TGTGCCAGCAGTTTGGGCCTAGCGCCTCTCGAGCAGTTCTTC.

J is TRBJ1-2 and V is TRBV29-1; D is perhaps TRBD1 (6 bases). Trimming stripped 7 bases from V and 4 bases from J, with 22 bases between. In germline, CDR1 is SQVTM, CDR2 ANQGSEA. The CDR3 contains 15 residues. The CDR3 DNA is TGCAGCGCAGGTCCTCCAGGGGACGCGATCTATGGCTACACCTTC. It specifies CSAGPPGDAIYGYTF.

This clonotype was seen only once. The chain couples TRBV11-2 to TRBJ2-7, with 14 bases that match TRBD2. Trimming at V came to 0 bases and at J to 6 bases, leaving 10 bases not matched to a gene. Germline-derived CDR1 and CDR2 are SGHAT and FQNNGV. The CDR3 spans 18 residues. CDR3 amino acids: CASSLDVGLAGGEFEQYF. CDR3 coding DNA: TGTGCCAGCAGCTTAGATGTCGGACTAGCGGGGGGCGAGTTCGAGCAGTACTTC.

The rearrangement links TRBV5-1 to TRBJ2-1, with D unclear. V was pared by 5 bases and J by 5 bases, with 2 bases between. The CDR3 runs to 10 residues. Germline CDR1 reads SGHRS; CDR2 reads YFSETQ. CDR3 region: CASRDNEQFF. The CDR3, as DNA: TGCGCCAGCAGAGACAATGAGCAGTTCTTC.

The V call is TRBV11-2, the J call TRBJ2-7; D not certain. CDR1 and CDR2 from the germline V gene are SGHAT and FQNNGV. The germline V and J ends were trimmed by 1 base and 3 bases, with 7 bases remaining between them. This CDR3 is built from 13 residues. The CDR3 reads CASSLAHSYEQYF. The CDR3 nucleotides read TGTGCCAGCAGCTTAGCCCACAGCTACGAGCAGTACTTC. Supplemented by reference TRBV11-2 and TRBJ2-7, the full variable domain reads EAGVAQSPRYKIIEKRQSVAFWCNPISGHATLYWYQQILGQGPKLLIQFQNNGVVDDSQLPKDRFSAERLKGVDSTLKIQPAKLEDSAVYLCASSLAHSYEQYFGPGTRLTVT.

This chain connects TRBV6-1 to TRBJ1-1; D gene uncertain. This CDR3 has 10 residues. Looked up from germline, CDR1 is MNHNS and CDR2 is SASEGT. The ends were cut back, 6 bases at V and 11 bases at J, with 10 bases in the middle. The CDR3 nucleotides are TGTGCCAGCAGCCCGGTCCAGGCTTTCTTT. Its protein product is CASSPVQAFF.

The chain employs TRBV20-1 and TRBJ2-1, with D unresolved. CDR1 is DFQATT and CDR2 is SNEGSKA in the germline V gene (reference sequence). This CDR3 is built from 14 residues. Trimming shortened V by 6 bases and J by 6 bases, and 18 bases separated the two germline ends. CDR3: CSARLPELANEQFF. Here the CDR3 DNA reads TGCAGTGCGAGACTCCCCGAGTTGGCCAATGAGCAGTTCTTC.

This chain connects TRBV7-9 to TRBJ1-2, with D hard to call. Germline V gene sequence: CDR1 SEHNR, CDR2 FQNEAQ (reference sequence). This CDR3 spans 14 amino acids. Trimming removed 3 bases from V and 3 bases from J, with 11 bases in between. CDR3 nucleotides: TGTGCCAGCAGCTTCGTTGCCGGCGACTATGGCTACACCTTC. Translated: CASSFVAGDYGYTF.

The V call is TRBV7-9, the J call TRBJ1-2; D is possibly TRBD1 (6 bases). The CDR3 contains 15 residues. The V end lost 3 bases, the J end lost 5 bases, and 16 bases lay between the germline ends. Germline V CDR1 and CDR2: SEHNR, FQNEAQ (reference sequence). CDR3 sequence reads: CASSFGQLLLYGYTF. Written as DNA, the CDR3 is TGTGCCAGCAGCTTCGGACAGCTTCTTTTGTATGGCTACACCTTC.

This clonotype was seen a handful of times. The rearrangement joins TRBV9 to TRBJ1-2; no clear D. The CDR3 consists of 12 residues. The V end was cut by 2 bases, the J end by 4 bases, with 6 bases between. CDR1 is SGDLS, CDR2 YYNGEE, per germline. The CDR3 here is CASSVGSYGYTF. The CDR3 DNA reads as TGTGCCAGCAGCGTTGGCAGCTATGGCTACACCTTC. The whole variable domain, filled in from reference TRBV9 and TRBJ1-2, reads DSGVTQTPKHLITATGQRVTLRCSPRSGDLSVYWYQQSLDQGLQFLIQYYNGEERAKGNILERFSAQQFPDLHSELNLSSLELGDSALYFCASSVGSYGYTFGSGTRLTVV.

The chain couples TRBV3-1 to TRBJ1-5; 9 bases are shared with TRBD1. CDR1 and CDR2 (germline): LGHDT, YNNKEL (reference sequence). The CDR3 has 16 amino acids. The V segment lost 4 bases and the J segment 2 bases; nucleotides outside the gene matches: 6. CDR3 nucleotide sequence: TGTGCCAGCAGCCCTTCGAGGACAGGGGGCAATCAGCCCCAGCATTTT. Translated, it gives CASSPSRTGGNQPQHF.

CDR3 region: CASSSKETQYF. The DNA of the CDR3 is TGTGCCAGCAGTTCTAAAGAGACCCAGTACTTC. The chain carries TRBV27 and TRBJ2-5; D is ambiguous. Germline lookup yields CDR1 MNHEY and CDR2 SMNVEV (reference sequence). The CDR3 is 11 residues long. Deletions cut 4 bases from V and 3 bases from J, with 3 bases between.

The V and J genes are TRBV2 and TRBJ2-3; tentative D call: TRBD2 (6 bases). Germline CDR1 is SNHLY and CDR2 is FYNNEI. Trimming took off 2 bases at V and 2 bases at J, with 11 bases between the two ends. The CDR3 spans 15 residues. CDR3 nucleotides: TGTGCCAGCAGTGAACCCGGGGGACTCACAGATACGCAGTATTTT. Encoded protein: CASSEPGGLTDTQYF.

The chain links TRBV27 to TRBJ2-7; D may correspond to TRBD1 or TRBD2 (5 bases each). The CDR3 loop spans 13 amino acids. V was clipped by 3 bases and J by 3 bases, with 9 bases between them. The germline V gene encodes CDR1 MNHEY and CDR2 SMNVEV (reference sequence). The CDR3 region has the DNA TGTGCCAGCAGTTTGAGGGGTCACTACGAGCAGTACTTC. It translates to CASSLRGHYEQYF.

This chain joins TRBV2 and TRBJ2-5; tentative D call: TRBD1 (7 bases). The V end lost 3 bases, the J end lost 2 bases, and 13 bases lay between the germline ends. The CDR3 extends over 15 amino acids. Germline values: CDR1 SNHLY, CDR2 FYNNEI. The chain's CDR3 is CASSESRGVQETQYF. Written as DNA, the CDR3 is TGTGCCAGCAGTGAGAGCAGGGGGGTTCAAGAGACCCAGTACTTC.

The chain recombines TRBV28 with TRBJ1-2; no definite D call. The germline V gene has CDR1 MDHEN and CDR2 SYDVKM. CDR3 size: 13 residues. V lost 3 bases and J 4 bases, leaving 9 bases between the germline ends. The DNA of the CDR3 is TGTGCCAGCAGTTTGGGGTTCCCCTATGGCTACACCTTC. It codes for CASSLGFPYGYTF.

The rearrangement uses TRBV15 and TRBJ1-1; TRBD1 matches at 7 bases. V dropped 4 bases and J dropped 7; count of bases not matched to a gene: 9. This CDR3 has 14 amino acids. Germline V gene sequence: CDR1 LNHNV, CDR2 YYDKDF (reference sequence). The CDR3: CATSTSRRGDEAFF. CDR3 coding DNA: TGTGCCACCAGCACATCCCGCAGGGGGGATGAAGCTTTCTTT.

V gene TRBV12-3 or TRBV12-4 combines with J gene TRBJ2-3, with 7 positions matching TRBD1. Trimming removed 5 bases from V and 7 bases from J; junction bases left unmatched: 12. This CDR3 is built from 15 residues. The CDR3 DNA is TGTGCCAGCAGTCTTCTGGCAGGGGGTATACATACGCAGTATTTT. It specifies CASSLLAGGIHTQYF.

The chain joins TRBV2 to TRBJ2-2; tentatively, D is TRBD2 (7 bases). V lost 8 bases and J 5 bases, leaving 18 bases between the germline ends. Germline V gene sequence: CDR1 SNHLY, CDR2 FYNNEI. This CDR3 region has 15 residues. Here the CDR3 reads CASQLGGTMTGELFF. The CDR3 DNA is TGTGCCAGCCAGTTGGGAGGGACAATGACCGGGGAGCTGTTTTTT. The complete variable domain, with remaining parts taken from reference TRBV2 and TRBJ2-2, reads EPEVTQTPSHQVTQMGQEVILRCVPISNHLYFYWYRQILGQKVEFLVSFYNNEISEKSEIFDDQFSVERPDGSNFTLKIRSTKLEDSAMYFCASQLGGTMTGELFFGEGSRLTVL.

The chain carries TRBV29-1 and TRBJ1-1; possibly TRBD1 for D (5 bases). Germline CDR1 and CDR2: SQVTM and ANQGSEA. Trimming took off 7 bases at V and 3 bases at J, with 18 bases between the two ends. This CDR3 is 14 amino acids long. The CDR3 DNA sequence: TGCAGCGCTACTGGTGTGGGGGTATACACTGAAGCTTTCTTT. Its protein product is CSATGVGVYTEAFF.

The V gene is TRBV27, the J gene TRBJ2-7, with 13 bases lining up with TRBD2. CDR1 and CDR2 from the germline V gene are MNHEY and SMNVEV (reference sequence). After removal of 0 bases from V and 4 bases from J, the junction contained 6 bases not matched to a gene. The CDR3 covers 17 residues. This chain's CDR3 is CASSLSGLAGRGYEQYF. CDR3 nucleotides: TGTGCCAGCAGTTTATCGGGACTAGCGGGAAGAGGGTACGAGCAGTACTTC.

The chain uses TRBV25-1 and TRBJ2-2; no firm D call. Trimming stripped 1 base from V and 7 bases from J, with 7 bases between. CDR1 is MGHDK and CDR2 is SYGVNS in the germline V gene. The CDR3 is 13 residues long. The CDR3 DNA sequence: TGTGCCAGCAGTGAATTAAGTGTCGGGGAGCTGTTTTTT. Protein product: CASSELSVGELFF.

J is TRBJ2-7 and V is TRBV20-1; maybe TRBD2 (5 bases). Germline V gene data show CDR1 as DFQATT and CDR2 as SNEGSKA (reference sequence). The length of the CDR3 is 14 residues. V lost 4 bases, J lost 3 bases, and 16 bases lay in between. This CDR3 is CSAKKTVGSYEQYF. In nucleotides, the CDR3 is TGCAGTGCTAAGAAGACGGTGGGGAGCTACGAGCAGTACTTC.

This clonotype was counted a single time. The V call is TRBV13, the J call TRBJ2-1; 11 bases map to TRBD2. Looked up from germline, CDR1 is PRHDT and CDR2 is FYEKMQ (reference sequence). With 5 bases clipped from V and 2 bases from J, the junction kept 5 bases outside the gene matches. The CDR3 length is 16 residues. The CDR3 sequence: CASSPRLAGPYNEQFF. CDR3 in DNA: TGTGCCAGCAGCCCTCGACTAGCGGGACCCTACAATGAGCAGTTCTTC.

J is TRBJ1-1 and V is TRBV29-1; the D is unclear. The V gene lost 1 base and the J gene lost 4 bases, with 16 bases spanning the gap. The germline CDR1 and CDR2 sequences are SQVTM and ANQGSEA. The CDR3 covers 15 residues. The CDR3 DNA reads as TGCAGCGTTGAAGGTTGGGCGGCCCGGGGCACTGAAGCTTTCTTT. This gives the protein CSVEGWAARGTEAFF.

The chain joins TRBV27 to TRBJ2-7; 7 bases map to TRBD1. Germline CDR1 is MNHEY and CDR2 is SMNVEV (reference sequence). This CDR3 is built from 15 residues. V dropped 5 bases and J dropped 0; count of bases not matched to a gene: 7. The CDR3 spells CASSVTGPLSYEQYF. The CDR3, as DNA: TGTGCCAGCAGTGTGACAGGGCCCCTCTCCTACGAGCAGTACTTC.